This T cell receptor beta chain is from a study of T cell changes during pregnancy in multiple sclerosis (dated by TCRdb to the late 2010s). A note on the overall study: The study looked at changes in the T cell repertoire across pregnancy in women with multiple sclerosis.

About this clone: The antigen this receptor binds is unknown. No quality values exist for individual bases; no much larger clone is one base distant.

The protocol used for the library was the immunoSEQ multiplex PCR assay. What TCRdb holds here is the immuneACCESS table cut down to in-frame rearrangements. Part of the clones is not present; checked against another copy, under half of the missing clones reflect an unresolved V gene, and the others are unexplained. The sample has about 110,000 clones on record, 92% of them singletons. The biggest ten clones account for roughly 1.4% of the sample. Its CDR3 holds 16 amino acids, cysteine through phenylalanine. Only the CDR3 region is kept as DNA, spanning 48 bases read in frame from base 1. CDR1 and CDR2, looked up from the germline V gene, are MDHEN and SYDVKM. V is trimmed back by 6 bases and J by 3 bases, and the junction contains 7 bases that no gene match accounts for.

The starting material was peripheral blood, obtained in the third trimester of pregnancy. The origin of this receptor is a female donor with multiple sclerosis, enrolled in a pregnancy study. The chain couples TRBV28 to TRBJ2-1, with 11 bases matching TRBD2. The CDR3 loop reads CASSRTGTSGYNEQFF. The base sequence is TGTGCCAGCAGCCGTACCGGGACTAGCGGCTACAATGAGCAGTTCTTC.